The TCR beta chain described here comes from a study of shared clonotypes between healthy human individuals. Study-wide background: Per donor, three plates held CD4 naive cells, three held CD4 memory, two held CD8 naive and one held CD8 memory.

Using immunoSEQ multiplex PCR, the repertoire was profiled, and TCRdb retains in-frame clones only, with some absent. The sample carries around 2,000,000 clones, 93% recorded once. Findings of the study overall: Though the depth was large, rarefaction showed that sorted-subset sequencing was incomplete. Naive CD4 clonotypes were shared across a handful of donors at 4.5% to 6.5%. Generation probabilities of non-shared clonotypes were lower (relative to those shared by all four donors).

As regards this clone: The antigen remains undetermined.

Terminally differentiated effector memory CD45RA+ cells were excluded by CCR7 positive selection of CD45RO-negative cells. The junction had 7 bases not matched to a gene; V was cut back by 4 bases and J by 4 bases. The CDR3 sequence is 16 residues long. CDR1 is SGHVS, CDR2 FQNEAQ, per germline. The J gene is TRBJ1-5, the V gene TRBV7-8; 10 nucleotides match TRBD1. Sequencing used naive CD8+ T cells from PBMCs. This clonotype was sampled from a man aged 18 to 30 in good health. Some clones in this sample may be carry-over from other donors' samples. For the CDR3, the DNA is TGTGCCAGCAGCTCCCGACAGGGGGCCACGAATCAGCCCCAGCATTTT. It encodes CASSSRQGATNQPQHF.